This T cell receptor beta chain was recorded in a study of cytomegalovirus exposure and HLA in healthy donors. Study-wide results and limits: Cytomegalovirus status was reportedly diagnosed by the classifier with high sensitivity and specificity.

Germline V gives CDR1 GTSNPN, CDR2 SVGIG (reference sequence). Trimming pared 0 bases from V and 2 bases from J, leaving 11 bases between. This CDR3 is built from 14 residues. Points on this clone: Its antigen is currently unknown.

TCRdb's table, derived via immunoSEQ multiplex PCR, lists solely in-frame clones and lacks some. The table records over 110,000 clones, around nine tenths of them present only once. Source material: PBMCs. The clonotype was recovered from a young man in good health and CMV-seropositive. This chain joins TRBV30 and TRBJ2-7, with D maybe TRBD2 (5 bases). The CDR3 DNA is TGTGCCTGGAGTGTAGGCGGGTTGACCTACGAGCAGTACTTC. It encodes CAWSVGGLTYEQYF.